A selection of T cell receptor beta chains follows, all from one sample in a study of T-cell reconstitution after alpha-beta-depleted transplantation in children. Via MiXCR, TCRdb re-called the PCR reads, giving one row per CDR3 protein. The repertoire holds approximately 270,000 distinct CDR3 sequences, with roughly a quarter as singletons. Here the sequenced sample was PBMCs, mostly from graft donor cells, taken 360 days after TCRalphabeta/CD19-depleted stem cell transplant. All receptors come from a female patient aged 2-9 years who had a stem cell transplant for congenital amegakaryocytic thrombocytopenia, so the T cells may come from the graft donor. Both conserved end residues are part of each CDR3. A D gene is named only where the DNA matches it firmly. Clone size appears in some rows only: once, few, many, or a class for an expanded clone.

abundance,j_gene,v_gene,d_gene,len,CDR3nt,CDR3aa
few,TRBJ2-1,TRBV3-1,.,14,TGTGCCAGCAGCTCCCGGAACTCCTACAATGAGCAGTTCTTC,CASSSRNSYNEQFF
few,TRBJ2-7,TRBV4-1,.,13,TGCGCCAGCAGCCAAGTGAGGGACTACGAGCAGTACTTC,CASSQVRDYEQYF
few,TRBJ2-7,TRBV4-2,.,14,TGTGCCAGCAGCCAAGATCTTGCGGGGACCGAGCAGTACTTC,CASSQDLAGTEQYF
few,TRBJ1-5,TRBV3-1,.,14,TGTGCCAGCAGCCAAGGCAGGGTGAGGCAGCCCCAGCATTTT,CASSQGRVRQPQHF
.,TRBJ2-1,TRBV24-1,.,13,TGTGCCACCATGGGCAGGGACTACAATGAGCAGTTCTTC,CATMGRDYNEQFF
.,TRBJ2-5,TRBV20-1,.,14,TGCAGTGCTAGAGATCCGGTAGATTTTAAGACCCAGTACTTC,CSARDPVDFKTQYF
many,TRBJ1-2,TRBV20-1,TRBD1,14,TGCAGTGCCCGATTAGGGACAGGGCCTTATGGCTACACCTTC,CSARLGTGPYGYTF
few,TRBJ2-3,TRBV25-1,.,16,TGTGCCAGCCTCGGATTCGGACCCTCTAGCACAGATACGCAGTATTTT,CASLGFGPSSTDTQYF
.,TRBJ2-4,TRBV4-2,TRBD2,17,TGTGCCAGCAGCCTCCTACGTGATAGCGGGGCGAAAAACATTCAGTACTTC,CASSLLRDSGAKNIQYF
few,TRBJ2-7,TRBV28,.,15,TGTGCCAGCAGACCCACCCGGTGGGGCTCCTACGAGCAGTACTTC,CASRPTRWGSYEQYF